The entry below gives a single T cell receptor (beta chain) sequence along with its context. What it binds is unknown. Germline V gene data show CDR1 as SGHDN and CDR2 as FVKESK. Trimming took 0 bases from V and 4 from J, leaving 7 bases between them. There are 14 residues in the CDR3. These data are taken from a study of OX40 agonist ivuxolimab in advanced cancers. Whole-study results and caveats: Researchers report that CD8+ T cells had, on average, more expanded clones than CD4+.

Libraries were prepared by immunoSEQ multiplex PCR; TCRdb keeps only in-frame clonotypes and omits some of them. The sample holds around 67,000 clones; 90% to 95% are singletons and the top ten take roughly 2.2%. The source is an adult with an advanced solid tumor such as melanoma, head and neck, liver or kidney cancer. The genes are TRBV14 and TRBJ2-1; D is ambiguous. This specimen was CD4+ or CD8+ T cells sorted from blood, taken in a trial of the OX40 agonist ivuxolimab. DNA for the CDR3: TGTGCCAGCAGCCAAGAAGGACGGTACAATGAGCAGTTCTTC. Amino acid sequence: CASSQEGRYNEQFF.